Listed below are T cell receptor beta chains from one sample, sequenced in a study of blood T cell dynamics during melanoma immunotherapy. Clones were read by immunoSEQ multiplex PCR, and TCRdb kept only the in-frame ones, dropping some. The data hold around 11,000 clones, with approximately 90% observed a single time. The sample was blood, taken from a patient treated with checkpoint blockade. The receptors originated from a human donor with melanoma. Both conserved end residues are part of each CDR3. The D gene is left open where the match is weak. Rows may omit the clone size; those that give it use once, few, many or a size class.

CDR3 DNA,CDR3 protein,D gene,clone size,V gene,J gene
TGTGCCAGCAGTTTGTCCACCAATCAGCCCCAGCATTTT,CASSLSTNQPQHF,-,once,TRBV27,TRBJ1-5
TGTGCCAGCAGTTTTCCGGGGGGCTACGAGCAGTACTTC,CASSFPGGYEQYF,TRBD2,once,TRBV28,TRBJ2-7
TGTGCCAGCAGCTTCCTAGCGGGAGGGCGGGATACGCAGTATTTT,CASSFLAGGRDTQYF,TRBD2,-,TRBV7-8,TRBJ2-3
TGTGCCAGCAGTTCCGGACAGTTCTATGGCTACACCTTC,CASSSGQFYGYTF,-,-,TRBV2,TRBJ1-2
TGCGCCAGCAGCCAATCCCGGCGGCGGGGAGAGCTGTTTTTT,CASSQSRRRGELFF,-,-,TRBV4-3,TRBJ2-2
TGTGCCAGCAGCGGAGAGACAGGGGTCTACGAGCAGTACTTC,CASSGETGVYEQYF,TRBD1,-,TRBV5-6,TRBJ2-7
TGTGCCAGCAGTTTATCGGGGGTGGCGAATTCACCCCTCCACTTT,CASSLSGVANSPLHF,-,-,TRBV27,TRBJ1-6
TGTGCCAGCAGTTGGGGCCTCGCGAACACCGGGGAGCTGTTTTTT,CASSWGLANTGELFF,-,-,TRBV6-6,TRBJ2-2
TGTGCCAGCTCACGAACGGCTGGGGGGGTGGCGAACACTGAAGCTTTCTTT,CASSRTAGGVANTEAFF,-,-,TRBV18,TRBJ1-1
TGTGCCAGCAGTGAAATGGGGGGGCTGGGTGAAGCTTTCTTT,CASSEMGGLGEAFF,-,-,TRBV6-1,TRBJ1-1
TGTGCCAGCAGCCAATGGGGACAGGGGGGGACTGAAGCTTTCTTT,CASSQWGQGGTEAFF,TRBD1,-,TRBV14,TRBJ1-1
TGTGCCAGCAGTTCGCCTGGGGGGGGTCAGCCCCAGCATTTT,CASSSPGGGQPQHF,-,-,TRBV27,TRBJ1-5
TGTGCCAGCAGCCCCCCGGACAGACCCCTCGGGCAGTACTTC,CASSPPDRPLGQYF,-,once,TRBV5-6,TRBJ2-7
TGTGCCAGTAGTATAGCAGAGGGCCGGTTCGGTGGCTACACCTTC,CASSIAEGRFGGYTF,-,-,TRBV19,TRBJ1-2
TGCGCCAGCAGCTTCGGGCAGGGGGAGAAGTTCTTC,CASSFGQGEKFF,TRBD1,-,TRBV5-1,TRBJ2-1
TGTGCCAGCAGTGAAGGGGTAAATACACAGTATTTT,CASSEGVNTQYF,-,-,TRBV25-1,TRBJ2-3
TGTGCCTGGAGTGTCGACACCAACTACGAGCAGTACTTC,CAWSVDTNYEQYF,-,-,TRBV30,TRBJ2-7
TGTGCCAGCAGCACTGGGGGGGGCGCAGGCGGGGAGCTGTTTTTT,CASSTGGGAGGELFF,-,-,TRBV11-3,TRBJ2-2
TGTGCCAGCAGCTTGGACAGGGGGACCTACAATGAGCAGTTCTTC,CASSLDRGTYNEQFF,TRBD1,-,TRBV5-4,TRBJ2-1
TGTGCCAGCACCACCGGGCAGGGGGGCCCTGAAGCTTTCTTT,CASTTGQGGPEAFF,TRBD1,-,TRBV6-5,TRBJ1-1
TGTGCCAGCAGTGACTCTCCCGGACTAGCGGGAGGGGACAATGAGCAGTTCTTC,CASSDSPGLAGGDNEQFF,TRBD2,-,TRBV6-4,TRBJ2-1
TGTGCCAGCAGCCCCCCGGGACAGGGTATCAACGAGCAGTACTTC,CASSPPGQGINEQYF,TRBD1,-,TRBV28,TRBJ2-7
TGTGCCAGCAGCCCGGACAGCTTGGAGGAGCAGTTCTTC,CASSPDSLEEQFF,-,-,TRBV7-9,TRBJ2-1
TGTGCCAGCAGCGCCTCTACCTCTAGCACAGATACGCAGTATTTT,CASSASTSSTDTQYF,-,-,TRBV9,TRBJ2-3
TGTGCCAGCAGTTTGGTTTCGGCCAGGCCGGACAGCCACTACGAGCAGTACTTC,CASSLVSARPDSHYEQYF,-,-,TRBV27,TRBJ2-7
TGTGCCAGTACTCCAAGGCTGAGCTCTGGAAACACCATATATTTT,CASTPRLSSGNTIYF,-,-,TRBV19,TRBJ1-3
TGTGCCAGCATCCCACGTTTCGGGACCCCGAACACTGAAGCTTTCTTT,CASIPRFGTPNTEAFF,-,-,TRBV28,TRBJ1-1
TGTGCCAGCACCCTAGGGGTGGTCGTGGACACCGGGGAGCTGTTTTTT,CASTLGVVVDTGELFF,-,-,TRBV11-2,TRBJ2-2
TGTGCCAGCGGGACGGAGAGCAATCAGCCCCAGCATTTT,CASGTESNQPQHF,-,-,TRBV2,TRBJ1-5
TGCGCCAGCAGCCCAGGGGGCGGCACAGCATCGGGTATAGTGGGCTTC,CASSPGGGTASGIVGF,TRBD1,-,TRBV4-1,TRBJ2-7
TGCGCCAGCAGCTCCCAGGGCCAAGAGACCCAGTACTTC,CASSSQGQETQYF,-,-,TRBV5-1,TRBJ2-5
TGTGCCAGCAGCTTAGGCCCTAGCGGGGCCCACAATGAGCAGTTCTTC,CASSLGPSGAHNEQFF,TRBD2,-,TRBV7-9,TRBJ2-1
TGTGCCAGCAGTTTACTGCCTCCGGGACTAGCGGCAAACACCGGGGAGCTGTTTTTT,CASSLLPPGLAANTGELFF,TRBD2,-,TRBV27,TRBJ2-2
TGTGCCATCAGTGTTGGGACAGATCAGCCCCAGCATTTT,CAISVGTDQPQHF,TRBD1,-,TRBV10-3,TRBJ1-5
TGTGCCAGCACCCCCACGGCGGACGGCACCGGGGAGCTGTTTTTT,CASTPTADGTGELFF,-,-,TRBV6-4,TRBJ2-2
TGTGCCAGCAGTTTGATTGGAAACACCATATATTTT,CASSLIGNTIYF,-,-,TRBV27,TRBJ1-3
TGTGCCAGCAGCCAAGCTTGGGAAAAACTGTTTTTT,CASSQAWEKLFF,-,-,TRBV14,TRBJ1-4
TGTGCCAGCAGCCCTGACACCGGGGAGCTGTTTTTT,CASSPDTGELFF,-,-,TRBV7-3,TRBJ2-2
TGTGCCAGCAGTGAACAGCGGGACACCGGGGAGCTGTTTTTT,CASSEQRDTGELFF,-,-,TRBV2,TRBJ2-2
TGTGCCAGCAGGACGGGTAGCGGCACAGATACGCAGTATTTT,CASRTGSGTDTQYF,-,-,TRBV5-5,TRBJ2-3